These 10 T cell receptor beta chains were all obtained from the same sample, sequenced in a study of cytomegalovirus exposure and HLA in healthy donors (dated by TCRdb to about 2017). The method was the immunoSEQ multiplex PCR assay. The source is immuneACCESS, and TCRdb retained only in-frame sequences with V and J called. Part of the clones is not carried over; for the studies checked, unresolved V genes explain less than half of this, and the remainder is unexplained. In all, the sample holds approximately 270,000 clones, and about 90% of those were seen once. The ten largest clones add up to around 12% of the sample. The sequenced sample was PBMCs. These receptors came from a man aged 18 to 30 in good health and CMV-seropositive.

This chain connects TRBV29-1 to TRBJ1-4; D uncertain. Germline V gene sequence: CDR1 SQVTM, CDR2 ANQGSEA. This CDR3 comprises 11 residues. The V end lost 0 bases, the J end lost 8 bases, and 4 bases lay between the germline ends. CDR3 loop: CSVEEGEKLFF. As DNA, the CDR3 is TGCAGCGTTGAAGAAGGAGAAAAACTGTTTTTT.

The CDR3 sequence is CASSLATGSPYEQYF. The CDR3, as DNA: TGCGCCAGCAGCTTGGCGACAGGGTCACCCTACGAGCAGTACTTC. This chain joins TRBV5-1 and TRBJ2-7, with 7 bases aligning to TRBD1. Germline loops: CDR1 SGHRS, CDR2 YFSETQ. CDR3 length: 15 residues. The junction had 5 bases not matched to a gene; V was cut back by 0 bases and J by 2 bases.

The rearrangement joins TRBV6-5 to TRBJ2-1; no clear D. CDR1 and CDR2 (germline): MNHEY, SVGAGI. Trimming shortened V by 3 bases and J by 9 bases, and 12 bases separated the two germline ends. This CDR3 spans 13 amino acids. The CDR3, as DNA: TGTGCCAGCAGTTATCCTGAGGCATCTGAGCAGTTCTTC. It codes for CASSYPEASEQFF.

The rearrangement uses TRBV9 and TRBJ1-2, with TRBD1 matching 10 bases. Germline V gene sequence: CDR1 SGDLS, CDR2 YYNGEE. The CDR3 totals 14 residues. V lost 3 bases to trimming and J lost 8 bases; unmatched junction nucleotides: 7. CDR3 sequence: CASSAYGTGEGYTF. DNA of the CDR3: TGTGCCAGCAGCGCCTACGGGACAGGGGAGGGCTACACCTTC.

This clone was recorded a few times. The V and J genes are TRBV2 and TRBJ2-7; 9 positions match TRBD1. The CDR3 length is 12 residues. J gave up 8 bases and V 6 bases, and 5 bases lay outside the gene matches. Looked up from germline, CDR1 is SNHLY and CDR2 is FYNNEI. The CDR3 reads CASREGQGKQYF. The CDR3 DNA follows: TGTGCCAGCAGGGAGGGACAGGGAAAGCAGTACTTC.

The genes are TRBV6-5 and TRBJ2-5, with D perhaps given as TRBD1 or TRBD2 (6 bases each). Germline CDR1 is MNHEY and CDR2 is SVGAGI. V was trimmed by 0 bases and J by 5 bases, leaving 10 bases between them. The CDR3 consists of 14 residues. CDR3 bases: TGTGCCAGCAGTTACTCGGGGGCGGGGGAGACCCAGTACTTC. Protein sequence: CASSYSGAGETQYF.

The rearrangement links TRBV7-2 to TRBJ1-4; possibly TRBD1 for D (5 bases). Germline values: CDR1 SGHTA, CDR2 FQGNSA. V lost 4 bases, J lost 4 bases, and 10 bases lay in between. This CDR3 comprises 14 residues. CDR3 in amino acids: CASSYRSFNEKLFF. In nucleotides, the CDR3 is TGTGCCAGCAGCTACAGGTCCTTTAATGAAAAACTGTTTTTT.

The chain couples TRBV11-3 to TRBJ2-7; 9 nucleotides align to TRBD1. Germline assignment: CDR1 SGHNT and CDR2 YENEEA. CDR3 length equals 15 residues. J was trimmed by 3 bases and V by 1 base; bases with no gene match: 4. The CDR3 nucleotides are TGTGCCAGCAGCTTAGGTTGGGGACAGGGCTACGAGCAGTACTTC. Translating it yields CASSLGWGQGYEQYF.

The chain employs TRBV10-3 and TRBJ1-5; unclear D gene. The germline V gene encodes CDR1 ENHRY and CDR2 SYGVKD. Deletions cut 7 bases from V and 4 bases from J, with 11 bases between. The CDR3 is made up of 13 amino acids. CDR3 coding DNA: TGTGCCATCACCCCGGATCCGAATCAGCCCCAGCATTTT. This translates into CAITPDPNQPQHF.

The genes are TRBV10-3 and TRBJ2-5, with TRBD2 identical over 10 bases. CDR1 and CDR2 from the germline V gene are ENHRY and SYGVKD. The junction had 4 bases not matched to a gene; V was cut back by 6 bases and J by 3 bases. The CDR3 consists of 14 residues. The CDR3 DNA follows: TGTGCCATCAGCGGACTAGCGGTTGAAGAGACCCAGTACTTC. Its protein product is CAISGLAVEETQYF.